This TCR beta chain derives from a study of regulatory T cells in long-lasting Graves disease. CDR3 regions were amplified by Arm-PCR using iRepertoire HTBI primers to build TCR beta libraries. Using its own MiXCR run on the multiplex PCR reads, TCRdb lists one record per CDR3 protein. The profile covers roughly 250,000 distinct CDR3 sequences, with 15% to 20% appearing a single time and around 15% taken by the ten largest. Time point denoted: newly diagnosed GD, antithyroid drugs for less than 3 months. Construction of the TCR library relied on RNA isolated from PBMCs. The CDR3 spans 13 residues. Germline V CDR1 and CDR2: MGHRA, YSYEKL. V lost 2 bases to trimming and J lost 2 bases, with 6 bases between them. This clonotype was counted at least ten times. These data were likewise used in another study, on T cells in Graves' hyperthyroidism and ophthalmopathy. This second report adds: It was uncontrolled infection, other autoimmune disease, pregnancy or lactation that excluded patients. Primed by the HTBI set, a first-round RT-PCR was run on the TCR CDR3. Before onset, by a median of 6.5 months, the model predicted ophthalmopathy.

The source is a woman in her 30s with Graves disease. The chain couples TRBV4-1 to TRBJ1-1; D gene uncertain. Source: peripheral blood mononuclear cells (PBMCs), taken at new diagnosis, from a patient treated with antithyroid drugs. This CDR3 reads CASSQSGNTEAFF. The CDR3, as DNA: TGCGCCAGCAGCCAATCCGGTAACACTGAAGCTTTCTTT.